This TCR beta chain stems from a study of T cell responses to AZD1222 COVID-19 vaccine. With 0 bases removed from V and 5 bases from J, the gap between germline ends came to 4 bases. In germline, CDR1 is MNHEY, CDR2 SVGAGI. The length of the CDR3 is 13 residues. The assay was immunoSEQ multiplex PCR, and TCRdb's table has in-frame clones only and misses some. The sample lists about 120,000 clones, about 90% occurring once. Sequenced material: peripheral blood, taken on day 0 of AZD1222 vaccination. The source of this sequence is an adult in good health. The chain employs TRBV6-5 and TRBJ1-4; no definite D call. This CDR3 is CASSYSANEKLFF. Written as DNA, the CDR3 is TGTGCCAGCAGTTACTCGGCCAATGAAAAACTGTTTTTT.